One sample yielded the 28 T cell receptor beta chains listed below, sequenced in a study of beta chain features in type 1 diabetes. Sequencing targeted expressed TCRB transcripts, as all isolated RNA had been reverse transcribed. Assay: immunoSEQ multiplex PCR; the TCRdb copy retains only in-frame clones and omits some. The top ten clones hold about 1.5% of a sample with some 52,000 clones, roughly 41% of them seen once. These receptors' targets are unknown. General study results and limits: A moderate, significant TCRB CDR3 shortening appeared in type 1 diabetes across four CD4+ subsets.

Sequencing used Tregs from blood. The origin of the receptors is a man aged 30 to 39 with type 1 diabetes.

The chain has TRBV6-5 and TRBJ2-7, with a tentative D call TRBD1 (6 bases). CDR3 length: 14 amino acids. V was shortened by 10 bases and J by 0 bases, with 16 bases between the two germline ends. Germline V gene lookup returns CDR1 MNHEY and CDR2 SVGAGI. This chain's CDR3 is CATWTALGSYEQYF. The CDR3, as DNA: TGTGCCACCTGGACAGCTTTAGGCTCCTACGAGCAGTACTTC.

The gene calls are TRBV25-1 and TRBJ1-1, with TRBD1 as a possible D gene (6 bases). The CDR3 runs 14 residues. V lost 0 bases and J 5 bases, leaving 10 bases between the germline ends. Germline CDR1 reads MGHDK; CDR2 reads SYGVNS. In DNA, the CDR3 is TGTGCCAGCAGTGAATATCACAGGGATACTGAAGCTTTCTTT. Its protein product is CASSEYHRDTEAFF.

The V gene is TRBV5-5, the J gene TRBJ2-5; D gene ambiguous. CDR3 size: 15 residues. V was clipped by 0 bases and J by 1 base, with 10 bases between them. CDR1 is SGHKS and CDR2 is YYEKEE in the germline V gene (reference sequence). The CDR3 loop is CASSLGLVLQETQYF. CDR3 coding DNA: TGTGCCAGCAGCTTGGGTCTGGTACTCCAAGAGACCCAGTACTTC.

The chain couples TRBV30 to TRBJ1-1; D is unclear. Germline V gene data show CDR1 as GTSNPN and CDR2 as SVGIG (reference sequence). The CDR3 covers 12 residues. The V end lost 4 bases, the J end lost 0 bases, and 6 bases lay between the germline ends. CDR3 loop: CAWMRLNTEAFF. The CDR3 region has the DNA TGTGCCTGGATGAGGCTGAACACTGAAGCTTTCTTT.

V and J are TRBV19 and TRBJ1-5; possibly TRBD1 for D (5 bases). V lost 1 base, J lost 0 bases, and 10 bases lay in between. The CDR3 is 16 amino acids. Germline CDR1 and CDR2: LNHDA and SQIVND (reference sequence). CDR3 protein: CASSIGPTASNQPQHF. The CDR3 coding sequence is TGTGCCAGTAGTATAGGACCGACAGCTAGCAATCAGCCCCAGCATTTT.

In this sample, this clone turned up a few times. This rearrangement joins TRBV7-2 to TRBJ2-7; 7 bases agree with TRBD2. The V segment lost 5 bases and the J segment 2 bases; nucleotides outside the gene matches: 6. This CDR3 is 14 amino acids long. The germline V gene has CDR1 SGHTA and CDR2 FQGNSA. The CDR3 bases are TGTGCCAGCAGCCCTGCAGCGGGAACCTACGAGCAGTACTTC. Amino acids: CASSPAAGTYEQYF. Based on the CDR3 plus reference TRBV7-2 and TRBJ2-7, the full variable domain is GAGVSQSPSNKVTEKGKDVELRCDPISGHTALYWYRQSLGQGLEFLIYFQGNSAPDKSGLPSDRFSAERTGGSVSTLTIQRTQQEDSAVYLCASSPAAGTYEQYFGPGTRLTVT.

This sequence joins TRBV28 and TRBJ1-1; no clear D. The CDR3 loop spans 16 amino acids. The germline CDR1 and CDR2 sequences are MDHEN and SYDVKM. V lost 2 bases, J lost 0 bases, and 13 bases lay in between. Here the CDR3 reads CASSLQAPDVNTEAFF. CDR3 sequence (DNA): TGTGCCAGCAGTTTACAGGCCCCCGATGTGAACACTGAAGCTTTCTTT.

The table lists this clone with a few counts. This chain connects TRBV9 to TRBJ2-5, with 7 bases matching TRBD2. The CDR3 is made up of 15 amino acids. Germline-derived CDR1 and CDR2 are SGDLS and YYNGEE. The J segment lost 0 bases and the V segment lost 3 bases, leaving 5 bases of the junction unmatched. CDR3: CASSDRTSDQETQYF. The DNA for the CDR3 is TGTGCCAGCAGCGACCGAACTAGCGACCAAGAGACCCAGTACTTC.

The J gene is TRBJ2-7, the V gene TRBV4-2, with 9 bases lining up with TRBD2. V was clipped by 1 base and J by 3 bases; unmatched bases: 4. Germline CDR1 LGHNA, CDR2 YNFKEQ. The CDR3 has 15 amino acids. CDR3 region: CASSQATSGYYEQYF. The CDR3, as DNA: TGTGCCAGCAGCCAAGCGACTAGCGGTTACTACGAGCAGTACTTC.

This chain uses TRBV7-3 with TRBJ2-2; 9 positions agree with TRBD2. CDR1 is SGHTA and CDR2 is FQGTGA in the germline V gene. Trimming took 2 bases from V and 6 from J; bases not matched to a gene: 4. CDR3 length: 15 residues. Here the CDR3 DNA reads TGTGCCAGCAGCTTATTAGCGGGAGTAGCCGGGGAGCTGTTTTTT. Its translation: CASSLLAGVAGELFF.

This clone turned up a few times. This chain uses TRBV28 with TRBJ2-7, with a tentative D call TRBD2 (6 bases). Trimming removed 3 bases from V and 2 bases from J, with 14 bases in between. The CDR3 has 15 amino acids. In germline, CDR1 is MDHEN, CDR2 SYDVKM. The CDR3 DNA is TGTGCCAGCAGTTTGGCCGGGACTTCTACCTACGAGCAGTACTTC. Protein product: CASSLAGTSTYEQYF. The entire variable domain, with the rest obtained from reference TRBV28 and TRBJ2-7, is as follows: DVKVTQSSRYLVKRTGEKVFLECVQDMDHENMFWYRQDPGLGLRLIYFSYDVKMKEKGDIPEGYSVSREKKERFSLILESASTNQTSMYLCASSLAGTSTYEQYFGPGTRLTVT.

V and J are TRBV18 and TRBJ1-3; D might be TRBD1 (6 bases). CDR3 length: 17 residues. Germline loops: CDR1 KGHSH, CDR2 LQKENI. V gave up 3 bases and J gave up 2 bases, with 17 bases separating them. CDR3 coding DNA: TGTGCCAGCTCACCTTTGACAGGCTTACAACCTGGAAACACCATATATTTT. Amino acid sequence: CASSPLTGLQPGNTIYF.

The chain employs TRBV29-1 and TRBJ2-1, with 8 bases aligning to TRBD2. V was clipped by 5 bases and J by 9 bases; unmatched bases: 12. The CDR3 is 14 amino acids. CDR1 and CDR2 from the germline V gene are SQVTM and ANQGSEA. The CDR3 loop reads CSVQGSGRAGEQFF. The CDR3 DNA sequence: TGCAGCGTTCAGGGATCCGGGAGGGCGGGTGAGCAGTTCTTC.

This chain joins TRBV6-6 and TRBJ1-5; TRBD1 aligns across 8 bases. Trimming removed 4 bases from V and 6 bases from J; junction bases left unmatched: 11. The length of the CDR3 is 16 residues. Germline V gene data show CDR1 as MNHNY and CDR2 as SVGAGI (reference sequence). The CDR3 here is CASSSIGTGLFQPQHF. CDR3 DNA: TGTGCCAGCAGTTCGATAGGGACAGGCCTATTTCAGCCCCAGCATTTT.

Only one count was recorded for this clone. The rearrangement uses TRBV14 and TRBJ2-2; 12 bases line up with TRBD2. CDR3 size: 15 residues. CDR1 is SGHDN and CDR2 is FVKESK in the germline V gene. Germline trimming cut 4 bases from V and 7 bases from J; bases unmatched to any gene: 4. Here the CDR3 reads CASSLQLAGGGELFF. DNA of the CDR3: TGTGCCAGCAGCCTCCAACTAGCGGGAGGCGGGGAGCTGTTTTTT. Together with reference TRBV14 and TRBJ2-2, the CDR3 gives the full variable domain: EAGVTQFPSHSVIEKGQTVTLRCDPISGHDNLYWYRRVMGKEIKFLLHFVKESKQDESGMPNNRFLAERTGGTYSTLKVQPAELEDSGVYFCASSLQLAGGGELFFGEGSRLTVL.

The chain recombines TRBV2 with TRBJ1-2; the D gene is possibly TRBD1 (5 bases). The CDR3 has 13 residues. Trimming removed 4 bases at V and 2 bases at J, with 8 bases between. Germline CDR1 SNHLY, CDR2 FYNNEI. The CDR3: CASSGRVNYGYTF. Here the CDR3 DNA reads TGTGCCAGCAGTGGCAGGGTGAACTATGGCTACACCTTC.

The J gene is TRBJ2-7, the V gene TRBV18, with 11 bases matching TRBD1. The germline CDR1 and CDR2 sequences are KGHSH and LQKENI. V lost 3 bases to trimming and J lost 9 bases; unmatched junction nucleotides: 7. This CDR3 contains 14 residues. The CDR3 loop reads CASSPGQGAPGQYF. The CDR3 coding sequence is TGTGCCAGCTCACCTGGACAGGGGGCGCCTGGGCAGTACTTC.

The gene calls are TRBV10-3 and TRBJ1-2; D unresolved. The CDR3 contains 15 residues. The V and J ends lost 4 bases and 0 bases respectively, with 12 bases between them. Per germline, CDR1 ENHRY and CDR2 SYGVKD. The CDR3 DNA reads TGTGCCATCAGTGCGTACAAAGAAACTAACTATGGCTACACCTTC. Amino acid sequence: CAISAYKETNYGYTF.

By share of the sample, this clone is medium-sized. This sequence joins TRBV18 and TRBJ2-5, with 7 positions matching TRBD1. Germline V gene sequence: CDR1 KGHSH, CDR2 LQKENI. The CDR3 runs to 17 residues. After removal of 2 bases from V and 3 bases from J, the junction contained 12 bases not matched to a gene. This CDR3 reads CASSPSPRGRTKETQYF. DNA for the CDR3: TGTGCCAGCTCACCATCCCCCAGGGGGAGAACCAAAGAGACCCAGTACTTC.

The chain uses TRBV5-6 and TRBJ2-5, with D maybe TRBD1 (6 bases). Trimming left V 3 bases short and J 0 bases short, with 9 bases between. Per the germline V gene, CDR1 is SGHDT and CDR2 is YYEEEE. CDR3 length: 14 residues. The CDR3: CASSWTAYQETQYF. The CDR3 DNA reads TGTGCCAGCAGCTGGACAGCCTACCAAGAGACCCAGTACTTC.

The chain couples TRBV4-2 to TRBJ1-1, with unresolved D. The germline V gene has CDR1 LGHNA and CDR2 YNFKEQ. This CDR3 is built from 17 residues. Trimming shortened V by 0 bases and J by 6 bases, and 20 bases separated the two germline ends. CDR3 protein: CASSQDSWRAHGSEAFF. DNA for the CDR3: TGTGCCAGCAGCCAAGATTCGTGGAGGGCACATGGGTCTGAAGCTTTCTTT.

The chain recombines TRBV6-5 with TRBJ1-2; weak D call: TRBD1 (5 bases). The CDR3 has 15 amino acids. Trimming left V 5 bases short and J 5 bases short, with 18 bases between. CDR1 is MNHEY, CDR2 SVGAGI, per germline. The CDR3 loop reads CASSKGLGVEYGYTF. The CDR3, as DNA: TGTGCCAGCAGTAAGGGACTCGGGGTGGAGTATGGCTACACCTTC.

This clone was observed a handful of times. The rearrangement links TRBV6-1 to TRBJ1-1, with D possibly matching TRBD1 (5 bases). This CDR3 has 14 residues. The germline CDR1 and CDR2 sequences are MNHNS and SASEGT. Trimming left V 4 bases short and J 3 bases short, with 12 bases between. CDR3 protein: CASSGGGGDTEAFF. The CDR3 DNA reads TGTGCCAGCAGTGGTGGGGGGGGTGACACTGAAGCTTTCTTT.

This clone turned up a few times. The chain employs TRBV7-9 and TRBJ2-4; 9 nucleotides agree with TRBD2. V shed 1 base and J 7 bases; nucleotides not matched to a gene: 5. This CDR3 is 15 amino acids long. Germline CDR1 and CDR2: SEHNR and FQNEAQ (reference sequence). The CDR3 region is CASSLGSGRSNIQYF. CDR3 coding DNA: TGTGCCAGCAGCTTAGGTAGCGGGAGAAGTAACATTCAGTACTTC.

The CDR3 region is CASSWMTGLQETQYF. CDR3 sequence (DNA): TGTGCCAGCAGCTGGATGACAGGCCTACAAGAGACCCAGTACTTC. The V and J genes are TRBV11-2 and TRBJ2-5, with D possibly matching TRBD1 (6 bases). Germline V CDR1 and CDR2: SGHAT, FQNNGV. Trimming removed 4 bases from V and 2 bases from J, with 14 bases in between. The CDR3 is 15 residues long.

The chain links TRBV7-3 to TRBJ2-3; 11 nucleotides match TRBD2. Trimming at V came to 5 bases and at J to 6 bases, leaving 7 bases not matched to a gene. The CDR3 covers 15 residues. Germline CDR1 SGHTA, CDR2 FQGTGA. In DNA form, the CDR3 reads TGTGCCAGCAGCACCACTAGCGGGGGCTTCGATACGCAGTATTTT. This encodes CASSTTSGGFDTQYF.

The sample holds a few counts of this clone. CDR3 sequence (DNA): TGCGCCAGCAGCCCCGCGATTCACAATGAGCAGTTCTTC. It yields the protein CASSPAIHNEQFF. The chain has TRBV4-3 and TRBJ2-1; D gene uncertain. Germline CDR1 LGHNA, CDR2 YSLEER. This CDR3 is 13 amino acids long. Trimming removed 4 bases at V and 5 bases at J, with 9 bases between.

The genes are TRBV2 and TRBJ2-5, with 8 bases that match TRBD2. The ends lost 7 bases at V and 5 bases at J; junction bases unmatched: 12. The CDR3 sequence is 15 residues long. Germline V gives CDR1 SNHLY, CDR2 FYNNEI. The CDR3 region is CASKASAGERETQYF. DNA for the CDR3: TGTGCCAGCAAAGCGTCAGCGGGAGAGCGGGAGACCCAGTACTTC.